The rows below give T cell receptor beta chains drawn from one sample of a study of blood T cell repertoires in COVID-19. The table came from immunoSEQ multiplex PCR; TCRdb's copy has only in-frame clones and leaves some out. The profile covers 200,000 or so clones, with roughly 85% appearing a single time and about 5.5% taken by the ten largest. Sequenced material: peripheral blood. The receptors shown here come from a woman aged 25 to 45 with acute or convalescent COVID-19. The CDR3 runs from the conserved cysteine through the conserved F or W. The D gene is left open where the match is weak. Clone size is stated in some rows and not others, as once, few, many or a class when expanded.

v_gene	j_gene	d_gene	abundance	CDR3nt	CDR3aa
TRBV4-3	TRBJ2-4	.	.	TGCGCCAGCAGCCAAGATATTATGGCTGCCACAGCAAAAAACATTCAGTACTTC	CASSQDIMAATAKNIQYF
TRBV27	TRBJ2-3	TRBD2	once	TGTGCCAGCAGTTCCCAGCGGGATGACGGCACAGATACGCAGTATTTT	CASSSQRDDGTDTQYF
TRBV19	TRBJ1-5	TRBD1	.	TGTGCCAGTAGTATAGGCGGACCAGGGGGCAGTCAGCCCCAGCATTTT	CASSIGGPGGSQPQHF
TRBV5-1	TRBJ2-5	TRBD2	.	TGCGCCAGCAGCGGCTCCGGGACTAGCAAAGAGACCCAGTACTTC	CASSGSGTSKETQYF
TRBV11-1	TRBJ1-5	.	.	TGTGCCACTTCCCTAAACACGGGGTCGCCCCAGCATTTT	CATSLNTGSPQHF
TRBV11-2	TRBJ2-5	TRBD2	.	TGTGCCAGCAGCTTCAGTTGGACTAGCAGTGAGACCCAGTACTTC	CASSFSWTSSETQYF
TRBV7-9	TRBJ2-3	TRBD1	.	TGTGCCAGCAGCTTAGGGCAGGGGGATAGCACAGATACGCAGTATTTT	CASSLGQGDSTDTQYF
TRBV10-1	TRBJ2-7	.	few	TGCGCCAGCAGTCGCGACTTGTCCAGTCACGAGCAGTACTTC	CASSRDLSSHEQYF
TRBV7-2	TRBJ1-2	.	.	TGTGCCAGCAGCTTACGTCTCGTTGCTAGGGGCTACACCTTC	CASSLRLVARGYTF
TRBV9	TRBJ2-5	TRBD2	.	TGTGCCAGCAGCGTAGGGCGACTAGCGGGGGTGTGGGAGACCCAGTACTTC	CASSVGRLAGVWETQYF
TRBV14	TRBJ2-1	TRBD2	few	TGTGCCAGCAGCCCACGGGGACTAGCGGGAGACCGGGAGCAGTTCTTC	CASSPRGLAGDREQFF
TRBV6-2/TRBV6-3	TRBJ2-6	.	.	TGTGCCAGCAGTTATCATGAGGGAACCGGCTCTGGGGCCAACGTCCTGACTTTC	CASSYHEGTGSGANVLTF
TRBV19	TRBJ2-1	.	few	TGTGCCAGTAGCAAAAATTTCTACAATGAGCAGTTCTTC	CASSKNFYNEQFF
TRBV10-2	TRBJ2-7	TRBD1	.	TGCGCCAGCATCGGGGACAGTTCCTACGAGCAGTACTTC	CASIGDSSYEQYF
TRBV30	TRBJ1-1	.	.	TGTGCCTGGAGTGTACAAATTGGGCGATTGAACACTGAAGCTTTCTTT	CAWSVQIGRLNTEAFF
TRBV24-1	TRBJ1-2	.	.	TGTGCCACCAGTGTTCAGGGGCAGAGCTATGGCTACACCTTC	CATSVQGQSYGYTF